Below are 17 T cell receptor beta chains sequenced from a single sample in a study of blood T cell repertoires in COVID-19. Assay used: immunoSEQ multiplex PCR; TCRdb lists only in-frame clones, some missing. The sample includes under 450,000 clones, less than 90% seen only once; the top ten take 2.5% to 3.5%. Sequencing was carried out using PBMCs or T cells enriched from blood (not recorded which). Receptor source: a woman under 40 who had recovered from COVID-19.

This chain uses TRBV6-1 with TRBJ2-1; 8 bases fit TRBD2. Germline assignment: CDR1 MNHNS and CDR2 SASEGT. The CDR3 is 17 residues long. After removal of 0 bases from V and 4 bases from J, the junction contained 8 bases not matched to a gene. The CDR3 DNA follows: TGTGCCAGCAGTGAAGCGCCGTCCAGCGGGAGTTACAATGAGCAGTTCTTC. Its protein is CASSEAPSSGSYNEQFF.

To note about this clone: Different DNA sequences within this sample yield the same CDR3. CDR3: CASSVDGGYTEAFF. The CDR3 bases are TGTGCCAGCAGCGTAGACGGAGGGTACACTGAAGCTTTCTTT. V and J are TRBV9 and TRBJ1-1; the D is unclear. The CDR3 totals 14 residues. V was shortened by 0 bases and J by 3 bases, with 9 bases between the two germline ends. Germline V gives CDR1 SGDLS, CDR2 YYNGEE.

The chain recombines TRBV28 with TRBJ2-7; TRBD2 aligns across 16 bases. Germline assignment: CDR1 MDHEN and CDR2 SYDVKM. This CDR3 is 16 amino acids long. V shed 7 bases, J shed 0 bases, and the junction held 3 bases outside the gene matches. The CDR3 spells CASKGTSGRDSYEQYF. The CDR3, as DNA: TGTGCCAGCAAAGGGACTAGCGGGAGGGACTCCTACGAGCAGTACTTC. Full variable domain (missing parts from reference TRBV28 and TRBJ2-7): DVKVTQSSRYLVKRTGEKVFLECVQDMDHENMFWYRQDPGLGLRLIYFSYDVKMKEKGDIPEGYSVSREKKERFSLILESASTNQTSMYLCASKGTSGRDSYEQYFGPGTRLTVT.

V and J are TRBV3-1 (or the pseudogene TRBV3-2) and TRBJ2-5, with TRBD2 matching 8 bases. The junction had 14 bases not matched to a gene; V was cut back by 3 bases and J by 5 bases. The CDR3 sequence is 17 residues long. Per the germline V gene, CDR1 is LGHDT and CDR2 is YNNKEL (reference sequence). The CDR3 DNA is TGTGCCAGCAGCCACGGTATACGGACTAGCCGAGCGGAGACCCAGTACTTC. This encodes CASSHGIRTSRAETQYF.

This rearrangement joins TRBV13 to TRBJ2-1; TRBD2 aligns across 14 bases. Germline lookup yields CDR1 PRHDT and CDR2 FYEKMQ (reference sequence). V dropped 5 bases and J dropped 9; count of bases not matched to a gene: 6. The CDR3 sequence is 15 residues long. In nucleotides, the CDR3 is TGTGCCAGCAGCCAGGGACTAGCGGGAGCGGTTGAGCAGTTCTTC. Translation gives CASSQGLAGAVEQFF.

This rearrangement joins TRBV11-3 to TRBJ2-1; 9 bases fit TRBD1. The CDR3 is 15 residues long. V dropped 4 bases and J dropped 3; count of bases not matched to a gene: 4. Germline V gene data show CDR1 as SGHNT and CDR2 as YENEEA. The CDR3 bases are TGTGCCAGCAGCTCAGACAGGGGGAGCTACAATGAGCAGTTCTTC. This gives the protein CASSSDRGSYNEQFF. The full variable domain, rest sourced from reference TRBV11-3 and TRBJ2-1, is EAGVVQSPRYKIIEKKQPVAFWCNPISGHNTLYWYLQNLGQGPELLIRYENEEAVDDSQLPKDRFSAERLKGVDSTLKIQPAELGDSAVYLCASSSDRGSYNEQFFGPGTRLTVL.

The V and J genes are TRBV6-5 and TRBJ1-6; weak D call: TRBD1 (6 bases). The V end was cut by 0 bases, the J end by 7 bases, with 13 bases between. CDR3 length equals 16 residues. Per the germline V gene, CDR1 is MNHEY and CDR2 is SVGAGI. CDR3 protein: CASSYSPRGGNSPLHF. Written as DNA, the CDR3 is TGTGCCAGCAGTTACTCCCCCCGAGGGGGAAATTCACCCCTCCACTTT.

This chain uses TRBV4-1 with TRBJ2-7, with 11 bases that match TRBD2. Germline CDR1 is MGHRA and CDR2 is YSYEKL. Trimming removed 3 bases from V and 1 base from J; junction bases left unmatched: 11. The CDR3 totals 18 residues. Here the CDR3 reads CASSQFAPGTSGSYEQYF. The CDR3 nucleotides read TGCGCCAGCAGCCAGTTTGCACCCGGGACTAGCGGTTCCTACGAGCAGTACTTC.

The chain links TRBV5-1 to TRBJ1-6; no reliable D call. The CDR3 has 15 amino acids. V was shortened by 3 bases and J by 0 bases, with 7 bases between the two germline ends. CDR1 SGHRS and CDR2 YFSETQ come from the germline V gene. The CDR3 DNA sequence: TGCGCCAGCAGCTCACGGAGCTCCTATAATTCACCCCTCCACTTT. It yields the protein CASSSRSSYNSPLHF.

The V and J genes are TRBV19 and TRBJ2-5; D might be TRBD1 (6 bases). The CDR3 has 15 residues. Germline V gene lookup returns CDR1 LNHDA and CDR2 SQIVND (reference sequence). V lost 5 bases, J lost 5 bases, and 18 bases lay in between. CDR3 bases: TGTGCCAGTAGTCCAAACCACAGGGCCACGGAGACCCAGTACTTC. This gives the protein CASSPNHRATETQYF.

With respect to this clone: At one boundary the junction diverges from the germline segment, which might be a read error. The chain has TRBV7-9 and TRBJ2-4; possible D gene TRBD1, 6 bases. Germline assignment: CDR1 SEHNR and CDR2 FQNEAQ (reference sequence). The CDR3 is 16 residues long. The CDR3 here is CASSLAQGGTKNIQYF. The CDR3 DNA reads as TGTGCCAGCAGCCTAGCCCAAGGGGGTACCAAAAACATTCAGTACTTC.

The chain has TRBV5-4 and TRBJ2-3; TRBD1 is a possible D gene (6 bases). The CDR3 spans 15 residues. Germline CDR1 SGHNT, CDR2 YYREEE (reference sequence). V dropped 0 bases and J dropped 0 bases, with 8 bases sitting between them. The CDR3 protein is CASSLGQGSTDTQYF. The CDR3 DNA sequence: TGTGCCAGCAGCTTGGGGCAGGGGAGCACAGATACGCAGTATTTT.

CDR3 sequence: CASSQDAGTLQETQYF. The CDR3 DNA reads as TGTGCCAGCAGCCAAGATGCCGGGACACTCCAAGAGACCCAGTACTTC. The chain combines TRBV3-1 (or the pseudogene TRBV3-2) with TRBJ2-5, with a weak D call TRBD1 (6 bases). The CDR3 covers 16 residues. Germline CDR1 and CDR2: LGHDT and YNNKEL (reference sequence). Trimming removed 0 bases at V and 1 base at J, with 12 bases between.

The sample holds a few counts of this clone. V gene TRBV7-2 combines with J gene TRBJ1-1, with no clear D. Germline V gene data show CDR1 as SGHTA and CDR2 as FQGNSA. V dropped 4 bases and J dropped 4 bases, with 10 bases sitting between them. The CDR3 totals 13 residues. Here the CDR3 reads CASSSTPGTEAFF. DNA for the CDR3: TGTGCCAGCAGCTCGACCCCAGGCACTGAAGCTTTCTTT.

The chain recombines TRBV11-3 with TRBJ2-3, with 11 bases lining up with TRBD2. With 3 bases clipped from V and 3 bases from J, the junction kept 5 bases outside the gene matches. The CDR3 loop spans 16 amino acids. Per the germline V gene, CDR1 is SGHNT and CDR2 is YENEEA. This chain's CDR3 is CASSFSSGGPTDTQYF. CDR3 nucleotides: TGTGCCAGCAGCTTCTCTAGCGGGGGGCCGACAGATACGCAGTATTTT.

This rearrangement joins TRBV6-2 or TRBV6-3 to TRBJ2-2; 15 bases align to TRBD2. Germline trimming cut 2 bases from V and 6 bases from J; bases unmatched to any gene: 4. CDR1 is MNHEY and CDR2 is SVGEGT in the germline V gene. The CDR3 is 17 amino acids. In DNA form, the CDR3 reads TGTGCCAGCAGTTACCTATGGACTAGCGGGAGGGCCGGGGAGCTGTTTTTT. It encodes CASSYLWTSGRAGELFF.

The gene calls are TRBV2 and TRBJ2-3, with 9 bases lining up with TRBD2. The CDR3 loop spans 13 amino acids. Germline V gene data show CDR1 as SNHLY and CDR2 as FYNNEI. Trimming cost V 4 bases and J 6 bases; bases outside gene matches: 2. Here the CDR3 reads CASSARGGDTQYF. CDR3 bases: TGTGCCAGCAGTGCGCGGGGGGGCGATACGCAGTATTTT.